The clone carrying this T cell receptor (beta chain) was detected a few times. Library construction for TCR beta used iRepertoire HTBI primers and Arm-PCR of CDR3 regions. TCRdb passed the multiplex PCR reads through MiXCR, listing each CDR3 protein once. This table has 600,000 to 850,000 distinct CDR3 sequences, around 30% appearing once. These data belong to a study of regulatory T cells in long-lasting Graves disease. Indicated time point: persistent/refractory GD, antithyroid drugs over 5 years with positive TRAb. TCR sequences were obtained from RNA taken from PBMCs. The receptor was isolated from a female donor with Graves disease. The input for sequencing was peripheral blood mononuclear cells (PBMCs), taken when the disease was refractory, from a patient treated with antithyroid drugs.

Here the CDR3 DNA reads TGCAGCGTTGATGCACAGGGTGGCGAGCAGTACTTC. Translation: CSVDAQGGEQYF. The chain carries TRBV29-1 and TRBJ2-7, with D possibly being TRBD1 (6 bases). The V gene's germline CDR1 is SQVTM and CDR2 ANQGSEA. Between the trimmed V and J ends, which lost 3 bases and 6 bases, there was a span of 12 bases. The CDR3 loop spans 12 amino acids.